Below are 23 T cell receptor beta chains sequenced from a single sample in a study of T cells in Graves' hyperthyroidism and ophthalmopathy. There were TCR beta CDR3 regions amplified from RNA transcripts. Primed by the HTBI set, a first-round RT-PCR was run on the TCR CDR3. TCRdb reprocessed the multiplex PCR reads via MiXCR and lists one record per CDR3 protein. The sample lists roughly 500,000 distinct CDR3 sequences, 22% seen once, with 49% in the top ten. Sequences were obtained from blood. The receptors derive from a woman in her 70s with Graves' ophthalmopathy.

This clonotype was observed a handful of times. The chain uses TRBV12-3 or TRBV12-4 and TRBJ2-3; the D gene is possibly TRBD2 (6 bases). The CDR3 loop spans 15 amino acids. Trimming removed 4 bases from V and 3 bases from J, with 14 bases in between. The CDR3 DNA follows: TGTGCCAGCAGTTCAGCGGGTGCCGAGACAGATACGCAGTATTTT. This codes for CASSSAGAETDTQYF.

This clonotype was found a few times. The chain links TRBV5-1 to TRBJ1-2; no firm D call. Germline lookup yields CDR1 SGHRS and CDR2 YFSETQ. CDR3 size: 12 residues. V dropped 4 bases and J dropped 4 bases, with 8 bases sitting between them. The DNA for the CDR3 is TGCGCCAGCAGCGCCACCCTCTATGGCTACACCTTC. As protein: CASSATLYGYTF.

The rearrangement uses TRBV24-1 and TRBJ2-2, with 7 bases lining up with TRBD1. The V and J ends lost 4 bases and 4 bases, in that order; junction bases with no gene match: 11. Germline assignment: CDR1 KGHDR and CDR2 SFDVKD. CDR3 size: 17 residues. As DNA, the CDR3 is TGTGCCACCAGTGAAACGAGACAGGGTTGGGGCACCGGGGAGCTGTTTTTT. Translation gives CATSETRQGWGTGELFF.

This chain joins TRBV7-9 and TRBJ2-7; D ambiguous. V dropped 5 bases and J dropped 0 bases, with 23 bases sitting between them. Looked up from germline, CDR1 is SEHNR and CDR2 is FQNEAQ (reference sequence). The CDR3 spans 18 residues. The CDR3 coding sequence is TGTGCCAGCAGCCCTCTGGAAATAAGGCGGACCCGCTCCTACGAGCAGTACTTC. Protein product: CASSPLEIRRTRSYEQYF. Drawing the rest from reference TRBV7-9 and TRBJ2-7, the complete variable domain is DTGVSQNPRHKITKRGQNVTFRCDPISEHNRLYWYRQTLGQGPEFLTYFQNEAQLEKSRLLSDRFSAERPKGSFSTLEIQRTEQGDSAMYLCASSPLEIRRTRSYEQYFGPGTRLTVT.

The chain recombines TRBV5-5 with TRBJ2-3; D call uncertain. V lost 0 bases and J lost 2, with 7 bases in between. CDR3 length equals 14 residues. Germline CDR1 reads SGHKS; CDR2 reads YYEKEE (reference sequence). The CDR3 sequence: CASSLEEITDTQYF. DNA of the CDR3: TGTGCCAGCAGCTTGGAGGAAATCACAGATACGCAGTATTTT.

This clonotype was recorded at least ten times. CDR3 region: CASSLPPAGDEQFF. CDR3 DNA: TGTGCCAGCAGTTTACCCCCCGCCGGGGATGAGCAGTTCTTC. The J gene is TRBJ2-1, the V gene TRBV12-3 or TRBV12-4; D is possibly TRBD2 (5 bases). Trimming cost V 2 bases and J 8 bases, with 13 bases left between them. The CDR3 has 14 amino acids.

This clonotype was counted ten times or more. CDR3: CASGPTGNQPQHF. CDR3 sequence (DNA): TGTGCCAGTGGACCAACGGGCAATCAGCCCCAGCATTTT. The V call is TRBV2, the J call TRBJ1-5, with D hard to call. The CDR3 runs 13 residues. Trimming shortened V by 9 bases and J by 2 bases, and 11 bases separated the two germline ends. The germline V gene encodes CDR1 SNHLY and CDR2 FYNNEI. Filled out from reference TRBV2 and TRBJ1-5, the complete variable domain reads EPEVTQTPSHQVTQMGQEVILRCVPISNHLYFYWYRQILGQKVEFLVSFYNNEISEKSEIFDDQFSVERPDGSNFTLKIRSTKLEDSAMYFCASGPTGNQPQHFGDGTRLSIL.

This clonotype was counted only a few times. The chain combines TRBV20-1 with TRBJ1-4; D is perhaps TRBD1 (5 bases). Germline-derived CDR1 and CDR2 are DFQATT and SNEGSKA (reference sequence). The CDR3 has 13 amino acids. V lost 3 bases and J 7 bases, leaving 12 bases between the germline ends. The CDR3 sequence: CSASKGVAEKLFF. Written as DNA, the CDR3 is TGCAGTGCTAGCAAAGGGGTTGCTGAAAAACTGTTTTTT.

A few counts support this clonotype. The V and J genes are TRBV20-1 and TRBJ1-1; the D gene is possibly TRBD1 (6 bases). The CDR3 runs 14 residues. CDR1 and CDR2 (germline): DFQATT, SNEGSKA (reference sequence). V dropped 3 bases and J dropped 2 bases, with 13 bases sitting between them. The CDR3 DNA is TGCAGTGCTAGTCAAGGGGGGGGAAACACTGAAGCTTTCTTT. Amino acids: CSASQGGGNTEAFF.

The rearrangement links TRBV7-9 to TRBJ2-1, with 10 positions matching TRBD2. The CDR3 loop spans 15 amino acids. The trim removed 5 bases at V and 12 bases at J, leaving 13 bases unmatched. Germline values: CDR1 SEHNR, CDR2 FQNEAQ (reference sequence). In DNA form, the CDR3 reads TGTGCCAGCAGCCCCCCCGGGCTAGCGGGGGCCGGGCAGTTCTTC. This gives the protein CASSPPGLAGAGQFF.

The V gene is TRBV20-1, the J gene TRBJ1-6; 7 bases are a match to TRBD1. The CDR3 totals 14 residues. CDR1 and CDR2 (germline): DFQATT, SNEGSKA (reference sequence). The trim removed 4 bases at V and 6 bases at J, leaving 6 bases unmatched. CDR3 amino acids: CSAKKGAGNSPLHF. As DNA, the CDR3 is TGCAGTGCTAAAAAGGGGGCGGGTAATTCACCCCTCCACTTT.

This clonotype was recorded a few times. The gene calls are TRBV7-8 and TRBJ2-3; D is perhaps TRBD1 (5 bases). Germline assignment: CDR1 SGHVS and CDR2 FQNEAQ. Trimming pared 5 bases from V and 2 bases from J, leaving 14 bases between. The CDR3 length is 15 residues. The CDR3 is CASSNLGATTDTQYF. As DNA, the CDR3 is TGTGCCAGCAGCAACCTTGGGGCTACCACAGATACGCAGTATTTT. Variable domain in full (rest from reference TRBV7-8 and TRBJ2-3): GAGVSQSPRYKVAKRGQDVALRCDPISGHVSLFWYQQALGQGPEFLTYFQNEAQLDKSGLPSDRFFAERPEGSVSTLKIQRTQQEDSAVYLCASSNLGATTDTQYFGPGTRLTVL.

The chain couples TRBV11-1 to TRBJ2-1; D may match TRBD1 or TRBD2 (5 bases each). CDR3 size: 17 residues. V lost 1 base to trimming and J lost 12 bases, with 25 bases between them. CDR1 and CDR2 from the germline V gene are SGHAT and FQDESV (reference sequence). The CDR3 here is CASSLEVLPRGKDGQFF. DNA for the CDR3: TGTGCCAGCAGCTTAGAAGTCCTGCCGAGGGGCAAAGATGGGCAGTTCTTC.

This sequence joins TRBV5-1 and TRBJ1-2; 8 bases match TRBD1. The length of the CDR3 is 12 residues. Unmatched junction bases numbered 4, after V lost 4 bases and J lost 8 bases. Germline V gives CDR1 SGHRS, CDR2 YFSETQ. The CDR3 protein is CASSHDRGGYTF. The CDR3 DNA sequence: TGCGCCAGCAGCCACGACAGGGGAGGCTACACCTTC.

The rearrangement uses TRBV20-1 and TRBJ2-7, with D perhaps TRBD2 (6 bases). Trimming cost V 1 base and J 2 bases, with 15 bases left between them. CDR1 is DFQATT, CDR2 SNEGSKA, per germline (reference sequence). The CDR3 is 15 residues long. The CDR3: CSARGGGTSTYEQYF. CDR3 nucleotides: TGCAGTGCTAGAGGTGGTGGGACTTCCACCTACGAGCAGTACTTC.

The chain employs TRBV7-2 and TRBJ1-3, with unresolved D. Trimming removed 1 base from V and 0 bases from J, with 7 bases in between. The CDR3 is 15 amino acids. Germline CDR1 SGHTA, CDR2 FQGNSA. The CDR3 reads CASSLVAASGNTIYF. The CDR3 region has the DNA TGTGCCAGCAGCTTAGTGGCGGCCTCTGGAAACACCATATATTTT.

The sample holds many counts of this clonotype. The chain has TRBV3-1 and TRBJ2-7; 8 bases map to TRBD2. CDR3 size: 15 residues. Trimming took 2 bases from V and 0 from J; bases not matched to a gene: 3. Germline V lookup: CDR1 LGHDT, CDR2 YNNKEL (reference sequence). CDR3 sequence (DNA): TGTGCCAGCAGCCAAAGGAGCGGGGGCTCCTACGAGCAGTACTTC. Translation: CASSQRSGGSYEQYF.

The chain links TRBV9 to TRBJ2-7; TRBD1 matches at 10 bases. The CDR3 is 13 residues long. Germline assignment: CDR1 SGDLS and CDR2 YYNGEE. Germline trimming cut 3 bases from V and 5 bases from J; bases unmatched to any gene: 2. CDR3: CASSAGQGNEQYF. The CDR3 nucleotides read TGTGCCAGCAGCGCGGGACAGGGGAACGAGCAGTACTTC.

A few counts support this clonotype. The genes are TRBV25-1 and TRBJ2-1, with 9 bases lining up with TRBD2. Losses at the gene ends were 5 bases for V and 7 bases for J; bases not matched to a gene: 12. Germline assignment: CDR1 MGHDK and CDR2 SYGVNS. This CDR3 is built from 16 residues. The CDR3 protein is CASSPRVGSGRNEQFF. DNA for the CDR3: TGTGCCAGCAGTCCCCGTGTTGGTAGCGGGAGAAATGAGCAGTTCTTC.

Many counts were recorded for this clonotype. The genes are TRBV28 and TRBJ1-2; no firm D call. V gave up 5 bases and J gave up 7 bases, with 8 bases separating them. Germline V gene sequence: CDR1 MDHEN, CDR2 SYDVKM. The CDR3 sequence is 11 residues long. The CDR3 reads CASSNLFGYTF. The CDR3 DNA sequence: TGTGCCAGCAGTAACCTTTTTGGCTACACCTTC.

This clonotype was observed a handful of times. J is TRBJ1-3 and V is TRBV28; D may be TRBD1 (5 bases). The V gene lost 6 bases and the J gene lost 3 bases, with 15 bases spanning the gap. CDR3 size: 15 residues. The germline CDR1 and CDR2 sequences are MDHEN and SYDVKM. CDR3 in amino acids: CASRLNGGFGNTIYF. CDR3 bases: TGTGCCAGCAGACTTAATGGGGGTTTTGGAAACACCATATATTTT.

The V and J genes are TRBV6-1 and TRBJ2-7; no clear D gene. The CDR3 is made up of 13 amino acids. Trimming pared 2 bases from V and 6 bases from J, leaving 11 bases between. Germline V gives CDR1 MNHNS, CDR2 SASEGT. DNA of the CDR3: TGTGCCAGCAGTGAAATGGGCCTAGGCGAGCAGTACTTC. The encoded protein is CASSEMGLGEQYF.

The table lists this clonotype with a few counts. This chain uses TRBV12-5 with TRBJ2-5; 12 bases match TRBD2. Germline CDR1 is LGHNT and CDR2 is FRNRAP. The CDR3 totals 13 residues. V shed 7 bases and J 7 bases; nucleotides not matched to a gene: 4. The CDR3 DNA reads as TGTGCTAGTGCCGAGGGACTAGCGGGGACCCAGTACTTC. This sequence encodes CASAEGLAGTQYF.